The TCR beta chain described here comes from a study of blood T cells in healthy people across ages. The use of a sample-barcoded 5' primer and a J-beta primer mix characterized a second PCR of roughly 6 to 11 cycles. TCRdb fed the 5' RACE reads into MiXCR, producing one record per CDR3 protein. The sample records about 680,000 distinct CDR3 sequences, over 45% being singletons. With respect to this clonotype: The antigen is not known.

Study-level results: Comparison with aged donors showed that long-lived donors had more naive CD4+ cells and higher diversity.

The clonotype was recovered from a woman in her fifties or sixties in good health. The sequencing sample was made of blood.

The CDR3 loop is CASKGFHEQYF. The CDR3 region has the DNA TGTGCCAGTAAAGGGTTCCACGAGCAGTACTTC. The J gene is TRBJ2-5, the V gene TRBV2; D is unresolved. The J call is in doubt because the DNA end fits TRBJ2-7 better. Germline CDR1 reads SNHLY; CDR2 reads FYNNEI. The length of the CDR3 is 11 residues.